This TCR beta chain was captured in a study of shared clonotypes between healthy human individuals. For this clone: The antigen is unknown.

The CDR3 is made up of 16 amino acids. Germline loops: CDR1 MNHNS, CDR2 SASEGT. After removal of 0 bases from V and 8 bases from J, the junction contained 9 bases not matched to a gene. TCRdb keeps only in-frame clones here, not all; method: immunoSEQ multiplex PCR. The table records about 1,500,000 clones, about 96% of them present only once. General study points: Of the naive CD4 clonotypes, around 4.7% were shared across several donors.

Subsets obtained from CD4+ cells comprised CD45RA+ naive and CD45RA-negative memory cells. The sequence was collected from a man aged 25-45 years in good health. V and J are TRBV6-1 and TRBJ1-4, with 7 bases aligning to TRBD1. The sequenced sample was naive CD4+ T cells sorted from blood. Subset given: CD45RA+ positively selected. In nucleotides, the CDR3 is TGTGCCAGCAGTGAAGCCGGGGACAGTCGGGGGGAAAAACTGTTTTTT. As protein: CASSEAGDSRGEKLFF.